This T cell receptor (beta chain) was captured by sequencing in a study of T cell repertoires in cytomegalovirus infection. Study information: Indications came from public TCR beta signatures; they pointed to CMV infection and to a matching HLA type. General observations from the study: Cumulative frequency (of public TCR beta family members) identified carriers of CMV plus the relevant HLA. The study found HLA-C-restricted CMV-specific TCR beta clonotypes dominating the ex vivo response.

CDR3 length equals 17 residues. CDR1 and CDR2 from the germline V gene are MNHEY and SMNVEV (reference sequence). V lost 8 bases to trimming and J lost 2 bases; unmatched junction nucleotides: 13. With respect to this clonotype: The antigen is unknown.

MiXCR, applied by TCRdb to the reads, yields one record per CDR3 protein. The data show approximately 270,000 distinct CDR3 sequences, 20% to 25% seen once. This receptor was identified in a human donor in good health (CMV status not recorded). Some clones in this sample may be carry-over from other donors' samples. V usage is TRBV27 and J usage is TRBJ2-1; 9 bases fit TRBD2. Sequencing used cultured PBMCs, obtained from culture after CMV antigen stimulation. The CDR3, as DNA: TGTGCCAGCCGAATCCGTAGCGCGGGAGGGCCCTACAATGAGCAGTTCTTC. Protein product: CASRIRSAGGPYNEQFF.